A selection of T cell receptor beta chains follows, all from one sample in a study of cytomegalovirus exposure and HLA in healthy donors. Measured with immunoSEQ multiplex PCR; TCRdb has only the in-frame clones, and not every one. The data show about 140,000 clones, with around 80% seen just once and roughly 2% held by the top ten. Specimen: PBMCs. The receptors shown here come from a man aged 25-45 years in good health and CMV-seronegative. The CDR3 runs from the conserved cysteine through the conserved F or W. Fields, in order: CDR3 DNA, CDR3 protein, V gene, J gene, D gene, clone size, CDR3 length. The D gene is left open where the match is weak. Size values are once, few and many counts, or a class for expanded clones, and some rows have none.

CDR3nt: TGTGCCAGCAGGGTGATATCGGGGAATATGAAGCCCCAGCATTTT
CDR3aa: CASRVISGNMKPQHF
v_gene: TRBV6-1
j_gene: TRBJ1-5
d_gene: NA
abundance: NA
len: 15

CDR3nt: TGCGCCAGCAGCTTGGCCTCAGGGGGCCAGCCCCAGCATTTT
CDR3aa: CASSLASGGQPQHF
v_gene: TRBV5-1
j_gene: TRBJ1-5
d_gene: TRBD1
abundance: NA
len: 14

CDR3nt: TGTGCCAGCGGAACAGGGTTAAGCAATCAGCCCCAGCATTTT
CDR3aa: CASGTGLSNQPQHF
v_gene: TRBV27
j_gene: TRBJ1-5
d_gene: NA
abundance: NA
len: 14

CDR3nt: TGTGCCAGCGGGCTCAGGGAAGCCCCCTACGAGCAGTACTTC
CDR3aa: CASGLREAPYEQYF
v_gene: TRBV28
j_gene: TRBJ2-7
d_gene: NA
abundance: NA
len: 14

CDR3nt: TGCGCCAGCAGCTTGCTAGCGGGGGGGACAACAGATACGCAGTATTTT
CDR3aa: CASSLLAGGTTDTQYF
v_gene: TRBV5-1
j_gene: TRBJ2-3
d_gene: TRBD2
abundance: NA
len: 16

CDR3nt: TGTGCCAGCTCACCGGGGACTAGCGGGACGAACTCCTACGAGCAGTACTTC
CDR3aa: CASSPGTSGTNSYEQYF
v_gene: TRBV18
j_gene: TRBJ2-7
d_gene: TRBD2
abundance: NA
len: 17

CDR3nt: TGTGCCAGCAGGTCGGGGGCAACTAATGAAAAACTGTTTTTT
CDR3aa: CASRSGATNEKLFF
v_gene: TRBV7-8
j_gene: TRBJ1-4
d_gene: NA
abundance: NA
len: 14

CDR3nt: TGTGCCAGCAGCTTGGGGACTGGGGCCCAGTACTTC
CDR3aa: CASSLGTGAQYF
v_gene: TRBV5-5
j_gene: TRBJ2-5
d_gene: NA
abundance: NA
len: 12

CDR3nt: TGCAGCGTTGAAGATTGGGGATGGACAGGGGGCAAAACTGAAGCTTTCTTT
CDR3aa: CSVEDWGWTGGKTEAFF
v_gene: TRBV29-1
j_gene: TRBJ1-1
d_gene: TRBD1
abundance: few
len: 17

CDR3nt: TGTGCCAGTAGTCCAAGGGACAGCGACCCATCGAACACCGGGGAGCTGTTTTTT
CDR3aa: CASSPRDSDPSNTGELFF
v_gene: TRBV19
j_gene: TRBJ2-2
d_gene: TRBD1
abundance: NA
len: 18

CDR3nt: TGTGCCAGCAGCTTGAAACCACAGTCAGATTACGAGCAGTACTTC
CDR3aa: CASSLKPQSDYEQYF
v_gene: TRBV5-4
j_gene: TRBJ2-7
d_gene: NA
abundance: few
len: 15

CDR3nt: TGTGCCAGCAGTTCAGCCCACTCGGGACAGGCCCAAAGGGGCTACACCTTC
CDR3aa: CASSSAHSGQAQRGYTF
v_gene: TRBV27
j_gene: TRBJ1-2
d_gene: TRBD1
abundance: NA
len: 17

CDR3nt: TGTGCCAGCAGTTACGTCGGGACAGGGAATGAAAAACTGTTTTTT
CDR3aa: CASSYVGTGNEKLFF
v_gene: TRBV28
j_gene: TRBJ1-4
d_gene: TRBD1
abundance: NA
len: 15

CDR3nt: TGTGCCAGCAGCCAACCCGGGACACCGAACACAGATACGCAGTATTTT
CDR3aa: CASSQPGTPNTDTQYF
v_gene: TRBV14
j_gene: TRBJ2-3
d_gene: NA
abundance: NA
len: 16

CDR3nt: TGTGCCAGCAGCCTAAAAGGGACACCGAACACTGAAGCTTTCTTT
CDR3aa: CASSLKGTPNTEAFF
v_gene: TRBV7-9
j_gene: TRBJ1-1
d_gene: NA
abundance: NA
len: 15

CDR3nt: TGCAGCGCCCAAGCTGGAGGCCCCGGGGGCTATGGCTACACCTTC
CDR3aa: CSAQAGGPGGYGYTF
v_gene: TRBV29-1
j_gene: TRBJ1-2
d_gene: NA
abundance: NA
len: 15

CDR3nt: TGTGCCAGCAGCCGTTACCCACAGTACAATGAGCAGTTCTTC
CDR3aa: CASSRYPQYNEQFF
v_gene: TRBV6-6
j_gene: TRBJ2-1
d_gene: NA
abundance: few
len: 14

CDR3nt: TGTGCCAGCAGTGTGGGCAGAACTAATGAAAAACTGTTTTTT
CDR3aa: CASSVGRTNEKLFF
v_gene: TRBV2
j_gene: TRBJ1-4
d_gene: NA
abundance: NA
len: 14

CDR3nt: TGTGCCAGCCGGGACAGGGGGCTCTACGAGCAGTACTTC
CDR3aa: CASRDRGLYEQYF
v_gene: TRBV6-1
j_gene: TRBJ2-7
d_gene: TRBD1
abundance: NA
len: 13

CDR3nt: TGTGCCAGCAGCTCCAGGACAGGAAACTACGAGCAGTACTTC
CDR3aa: CASSSRTGNYEQYF
v_gene: TRBV7-9
j_gene: TRBJ2-7
d_gene: TRBD1
abundance: NA
len: 14

CDR3nt: TGTGCCATCAGTGGTGACGGGAGCCAAGAGACCCAGTACTTC
CDR3aa: CAISGDGSQETQYF
v_gene: TRBV10-3
j_gene: TRBJ2-5
d_gene: NA
abundance: NA
len: 14

CDR3nt: TGTGCCAGCAGCCCTTCGCCCGGCTCCTACGAGCAGTACTTC
CDR3aa: CASSPSPGSYEQYF
v_gene: TRBV7-2
j_gene: TRBJ2-7
d_gene: NA
abundance: few
len: 14

CDR3nt: TGCAGCGTTGGTAGGCAGGGCCGGACCTACGAGCAGTACTTC
CDR3aa: CSVGRQGRTYEQYF
v_gene: TRBV29-1
j_gene: TRBJ2-7
d_gene: NA
abundance: once
len: 14

CDR3nt: TGCGCCAGCAGCCAAGTCACCGGGATCCCTCTCGAGCAGTACTTC
CDR3aa: CASSQVTGIPLEQYF
v_gene: TRBV4-1
j_gene: TRBJ2-7
d_gene: NA
abundance: NA
len: 15

CDR3nt: TGTGCCAGCAGTTCTAAGGGACAGGGGTATGTGGCCACTGAAGCTTTCTTT
CDR3aa: CASSSKGQGYVATEAFF
v_gene: TRBV2
j_gene: TRBJ1-1
d_gene: TRBD1
abundance: NA
len: 17

CDR3nt: TGTGCCAGCAGTTTTCAGTACAGGATGAACACTGAAGCTTTCTTT
CDR3aa: CASSFQYRMNTEAFF
v_gene: TRBV28
j_gene: TRBJ1-1
d_gene: NA
abundance: few
len: 15

CDR3nt: TGTGCCAGCAGTCACACATCGGACAGTCCGAGTAGCAATCAGCCCCAGCATTTT
CDR3aa: CASSHTSDSPSSNQPQHF
v_gene: TRBV2
j_gene: TRBJ1-5
d_gene: NA
abundance: NA
len: 18

CDR3nt: TGCGCCAGCAGCGCCCGGACTAGCGGGAGCTTCGATGAGCAGTTCTTC
CDR3aa: CASSARTSGSFDEQFF
v_gene: TRBV4-1
j_gene: TRBJ2-1
d_gene: TRBD2
abundance: few
len: 16

CDR3nt: TGTGCCAGCAGCCTCCATCCCACAGGCGATCGAAATGAAAAACTGTTTTTT
CDR3aa: CASSLHPTGDRNEKLFF
v_gene: TRBV16
j_gene: TRBJ1-4
d_gene: NA
abundance: NA
len: 17

CDR3nt: TGTGCCAGCAGCTTACAGGCCTACACTGAAGCTTTCTTT
CDR3aa: CASSLQAYTEAFF
v_gene: TRBV7-2
j_gene: TRBJ1-1
d_gene: NA
abundance: NA
len: 13

CDR3nt: TGCGCCAGCAGCCAAACCCTGACAGGGCGGCAGCCCCAGCATTTT
CDR3aa: CASSQTLTGRQPQHF
v_gene: TRBV4-1
j_gene: TRBJ1-5
d_gene: TRBD1
abundance: NA
len: 15

CDR3nt: TGTGCCAGCAGCAAAAGTACTAGCACAGATACGCAGTATTTT
CDR3aa: CASSKSTSTDTQYF
v_gene: TRBV6-1
j_gene: TRBJ2-3
d_gene: NA
abundance: once
len: 14

CDR3nt: TGTGCCAGCAACACGTTTAATTCACCCCTCCACTTT
CDR3aa: CASNTFNSPLHF
v_gene: TRBV5-6
j_gene: TRBJ1-6
d_gene: NA
abundance: NA
len: 12

CDR3nt: TGTGCCAGCAGTGACTCACTCTCTGGGGCCAACGTCCTGACTTTC
CDR3aa: CASSDSLSGANVLTF
v_gene: TRBV6-4
j_gene: TRBJ2-6
d_gene: NA
abundance: many
len: 15

CDR3nt: TGTGCCAGCAGCCTGTCCGCTCCGGGACTAGGGAAGGAGCAGTACTTC
CDR3aa: CASSLSAPGLGKEQYF
v_gene: TRBV5-4
j_gene: TRBJ2-7
d_gene: TRBD2
abundance: NA
len: 16

CDR3nt: TGTGCCAGCAGTGGACCAGGGGCTTTATATGGCTACACCTTC
CDR3aa: CASSGPGALYGYTF
v_gene: TRBV6-6
j_gene: TRBJ1-2
d_gene: NA
abundance: NA
len: 14